The entry that follows covers one T cell receptor (beta chain) sequence. TCRdb redid the calling of the 5' RACE reads with MiXCR, one entry per CDR3 protein. The repertoire has under 300,000 distinct CDR3 sequences, 15% to 20% of them found once; the top ten carry 23%. The record originates from a study of T-cell memory formation after mild COVID-19. Germline CDR1 MNHEY, CDR2 SMNVEV (reference sequence). The CDR3 is made up of 14 amino acids. Trimming shortened V by 5 bases and J by 4 bases, and 14 bases separated the two germline ends. This TCR was recovered from a man between 18 and 35 years old who had mild COVID-19 (a few samples of this study predate the infection). Cell type and time point are not known. Sequenced sample: PBMCs or a T cell subset sorted from them (not recorded which). The chain recombines TRBV27 with TRBJ2-5, with unresolved D. In nucleotides, the CDR3 is TGTGCCAGCAGTCGTAGAGATTTAGGAGAGACCCAGTACTTC. This sequence encodes CASSRRDLGETQYF.